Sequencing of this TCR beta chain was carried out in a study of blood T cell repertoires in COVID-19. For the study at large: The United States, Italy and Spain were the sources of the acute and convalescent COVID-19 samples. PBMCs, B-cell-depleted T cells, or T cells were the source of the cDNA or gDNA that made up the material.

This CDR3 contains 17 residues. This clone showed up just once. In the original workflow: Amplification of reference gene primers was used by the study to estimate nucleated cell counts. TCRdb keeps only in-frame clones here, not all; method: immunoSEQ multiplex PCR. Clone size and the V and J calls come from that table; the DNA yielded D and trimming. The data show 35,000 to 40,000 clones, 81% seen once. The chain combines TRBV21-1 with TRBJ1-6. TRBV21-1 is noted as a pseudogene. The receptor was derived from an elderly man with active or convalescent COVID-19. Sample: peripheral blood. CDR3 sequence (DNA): TGTGCCAGCACTCTTTTTTGGGGGGGCCTATTTAATTCACCCCTCCACTTT. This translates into CASTLFWGGLFNSPLHF.